This is a list of T cell receptor beta chains from one sample in a study of shared clonotypes between healthy human individuals. The method was immunoSEQ multiplex PCR; TCRdb's version includes in-frame clones alone and lacks a portion of them. In the table there are around 1.9 million clones, under 95% of which are singletons. What was sequenced was naive CD8+ T cells from PBMCs. The receptors derive from a man aged 18 to 30 in good health. Some clones in this sample may be carry-over from other donors' samples. CDR3s leave out the opening cysteine and the closing phenylalanine or tryptophan.

14	TRBV9	TRBJ2-1	ASSLNRQGRMNEQF
10	TRBV4-3	TRBJ1-6	ASSQDGGPRH
13	TRBV11-2	TRBJ2-7	ASSPGLAVSYEQY
10	TRBV27	TRBJ2-3	ASAGGTDTQY
14	TRBV9	TRBJ2-1	ASSGGRDSSYNEQF
13	TRBV6-5	TRBJ2-1	ASRVRLSTYNEQF
14	TRBV4-3	TRBJ2-5	ASSLFSGEYQETQY
11	TRBV27	TRBJ2-7	ASSSRGSYEQY
12	TRBV2	TRBJ2-7	ASQPAGGPYEQY
15	TRBV4-3	TRBJ1-2	ASSQDSWGQGKDGYT
14	TRBV2	TRBJ2-7	ASSEIREKVSYEQY
10	TRBV9	TRBJ2-3	ASSVGGDTQY
13	TRBV28	TRBJ2-2	ASSFKQGGVGELF
13	TRBV10-3	TRBJ2-3	AISESSRGTDTQY
10	TRBV29-1	TRBJ2-1	SVDQGRDEQF
14	TRBV7-9	TRBJ2-2	ASSPRGGTNTGELF
10	TRBV13	TRBJ1-2	ASSLGYYGYT
11	TRBV5-4	TRBJ1-2	ASSPTELYGYT
16	TRBV28	TRBJ1-5	ASSFPTEVPGGNQPQH
14	TRBV2	TRBJ1-2	ASRMTGTVVYYGYT